This T cell receptor beta chain originates from a study of T cells in Graves' hyperthyroidism and ophthalmopathy (dated by TCRdb to about 2019). General notes on the study: Peripheral blood samples were taken at initial diagnosis, before any treatment was given. A discovery cohort of about 95 patients, roughly 43 with Graves' ophthalmopathy and 57 with stable Graves' hyperthyroidism, was used to find distinguishing TCR V-J signatures. Prospective prediction of ophthalmopathy was tested in an independent validation cohort consisting of about 20 hyperthyroidism patients and around 16 patients who later progressed to ophthalmopathy. The roughly 90 discovery patients were divided at random into training and test sets in a 7:3 ratio. In addition, the study compared T-cell repertoires in thyroid tissue and in blood from roughly 6 Graves' hyperthyroidism patients. After sampling, hyperthyroidism patients received methimazole starting at 30 mg daily, and ophthalmopathy patients received high-dose intravenous methylprednisolone. The paper describes TCR Vbeta CDR3 sequencing of some 130 peripheral blood samples, made up of about 40 ophthalmopathy patients, more than 70 hyperthyroidism patients and approximately 17 progressor patients. Broad study findings and their caveats: No statistical method was used to fix the sample size in advance, and group allocation was not hidden from the investigators. A model built on a 13 V-J signature distinguished ophthalmopathy from stable hyperthyroidism, reaching about 88% sensitivity and 81.08% specificity in cross-validation and 80%/75% in testing. During validation, the model predicted progression to ophthalmopathy a median of roughly 7.1 months ahead of onset, with roughly 65% sensitivity and about 75% specificity. Most expanded thyroid clonotypes (frequency above 0.001) were also detected in blood, suggesting blood repertoires may reflect thyroid immune responses.

Ophthalmopathy patients had moderately to severely active disease, with a Clinical Activity Score of 3 or more, a NOSPECS grade of 4 or more, and a disease duration of less than 3 months. Patients with uncontrolled infections, other autoimmune diseases, pregnancy or lactation were excluded. Diagnoses were established on the basis of clinical symptoms, serum thyroxine and TRAb, thyroid ultrasound, and orbital computed tomography. Ficoll-Paque density gradient centrifugation was used to isolate PBMCs from about 9 ml of fresh peripheral blood. Trizol reagent was used to extract total RNA, and RNA quality was then checked on an Agilent 2100 Bioanalyzer. The TCR beta CDR3 regions were amplified from the RNA transcripts. The TCR CDR3 was subjected to a first round of RT-PCR using the HTBI primer set and the Qiagen OneStep RT-PCR kit. A second multiplex PCR round built the libraries, followed by size selection and purification. Sequencing of the libraries was done on an Illumina HiSeq2000 using paired-end 100 bp reads. As for the original processing: SOAPnuke was used to process the raw data, with reads discarded if the reads contained adapters or uncalled bases, had a mean Phred below 15, or lacked an exact constant-primer or identifier match. COPE v1.2.5 was used to merge the high-quality paired reads, and each unique nucleotide sequence was defined as a clonotype. MiTCR v1.1 was used to align clonotypes to the IMGT TRBV, TRBD and TRBJ reference segments. The analysis included only V-J combinations with a frequency above 0.0001, which together covered 99% to 99.2% of the repertoires. The TCS score was defined as F50 (clonal expansion) divided by E x V (chaos), with BLOSUM62-based TCRdist calculated between CDR3 peptides within each V-J. Welch's t-statistics and random forest reduced 450 to 600 V-J features to 13, which were used in a naive Bayes classifier (R e1071). TCRdb applied fastp at Q25 and MiXCR to the public reads, then kept only in-frame beta chains. Merged by CDR3 protein, the rows form single entries marked with the most common genes and DNA. The V and J calls come from TCRdb's annotation, not from the publication. The sample table lists fewer than 500,000 distinct CDR3 sequences, approximately 15% of them with a count of one. The ten largest make up over 10% of the sample.

The sample holds many counts of this clonotype. The antigen it recognizes is unknown. The record has no base qualities; no much larger clone is one base away. Trimming accounts for 5 bases at V and 9 bases at J, while the number of junction bases matched to no gene is 12. CDR1 and CDR2 are drawn from the germline V gene: MGHRA, YSYEKL. The CDR3 numbers 15 residues from cysteine through phenylalanine. Just CDR3 DNA is preserved here, 45 bases in frame from base 1. This sequence was found in a man aged 18 to 29 with Graves' ophthalmopathy. This chain joins TRBV4-1 to TRBJ2-1, with 8 middle bases fitting TRBD2. The sequenced sample consisted of blood. The CDR3 protein: CASSNWEAGVSEQFF. The sequenced DNA: TGCGCCAGCAGCAATTGGGAAGCGGGAGTAAGTGAGCAGTTCTTC.